Detailed here is one T cell receptor (beta chain). Its antigen is unknown. Base qualities are not at hand, and no much larger clone is one base apart. Compared with germline, V lacks 5 bases and J lacks 3 bases; bases without a gene match: 1. Reading from cysteine to phenylalanine, the CDR3 counts 12 amino acids. Only the CDR3 portion is preserved as DNA: 36 bases, with reading frame beginning at the first base. According to the germline V gene (reference sequence), CDR1 reads GTSNPN and CDR2 reads SVGIG. The sample comes from a study of blood T cell repertoires in COVID-19 (dated by TCRdb to about 2020). For the study in its entirety: Samples from collaborators originated in the United States, Italy and Spain and spanned both the acute and convalescent phases of COVID-19. Subjects who had been exposed to COVID-19, were actively infected with it, or had recovered from it provided the deeply sampled blood TCRbeta repertoires that made up the dataset. Sample metadata almost always included a de-identified subject ID, COVID-19 status, age in years and sex. HLA class I and class II types, where available, came from metadata supplied by the sample provider rather than from assay-based typing. The samples were drawn from two sources: the first 160 participants of the ongoing ImmuneRACE study, and over 1,000 subjects contributed by 6 global collaborators. The material from the prospective study consisted of cDNA or gDNA derived from T cells, B-cell-depleted T cells, or PBMCs. The repertoires were released in a freely available public database meant as a resource for research on the immune response to SARS-CoV-2. The full study reports these points: How much clinical and demographic metadata was included differed by source and by participant, and the metadata was provided uncurated.

Collaborating institutions collected whole blood in K2EDTA tubes following their own protocols. Collaborator samples were shipped for TCRbeta analysis as frozen whole blood, isolated PBMCs, or DNA extracted from either sample type. TCRbeta CDR3 regions were amplified from genomic DNA by means of the immunoSEQ Assay, a bias-controlled multiplex PCR. Per the authors' processing: The number of nucleated cells in each sample was estimated by amplification of reference gene primers within the assay. To quantify the absolute abundance of each unique TCRbeta CDR3 rearrangement, sequence reads were collapsed and filtered. For each sample, productive Simpson clonality was calculated by taking the square root of Simpson's diversity index across productive rearrangements. The table was pulled from immuneACCESS by TCRdb, which kept in-frame rearrangements only. Such tables lose some clones; where checked, under half of the loss comes from unresolved V genes, and the rest has no known cause. For V, J and clone size, that table is used; D and trimming come from the DNA. The sample records roughly 230,000 clones, around 83% of which are singletons. The top ten clones comprise around 1% of the sample.

The receptor was isolated from a man between 40 and 49 years old with acute or convalescent COVID-19. The sequenced sample was peripheral blood. The sequence joins TRBV30 to TRBJ1-2; the junction holds 9 bases that match TRBD1. CDR3 loop: CAWGQGHYGYTF. The DNA reads TGTGCCTGGGGACAGGGGCACTATGGCTACACCTTC.